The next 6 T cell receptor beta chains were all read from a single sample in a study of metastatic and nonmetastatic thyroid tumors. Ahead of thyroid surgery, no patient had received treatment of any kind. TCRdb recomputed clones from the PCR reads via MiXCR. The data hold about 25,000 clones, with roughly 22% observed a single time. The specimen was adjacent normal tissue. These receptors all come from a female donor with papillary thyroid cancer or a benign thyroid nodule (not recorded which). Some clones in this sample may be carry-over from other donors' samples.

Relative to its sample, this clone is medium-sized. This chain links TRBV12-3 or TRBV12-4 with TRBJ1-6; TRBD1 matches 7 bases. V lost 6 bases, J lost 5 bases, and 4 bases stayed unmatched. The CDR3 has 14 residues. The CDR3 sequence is CASRRQGDNSPLHF. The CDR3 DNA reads TGTGCCAGCAGACGACAGGGCGATAATTCACCCCTCCACTTT.

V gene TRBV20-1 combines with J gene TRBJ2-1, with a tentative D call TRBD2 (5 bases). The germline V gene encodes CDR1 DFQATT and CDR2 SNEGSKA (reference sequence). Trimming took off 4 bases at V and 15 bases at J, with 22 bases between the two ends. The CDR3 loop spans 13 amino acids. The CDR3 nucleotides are TGCAGTGCTATTCCACCCGGAGGTAGAACTCGGTTCTTC. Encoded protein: CSAIPPGGRTRFF.

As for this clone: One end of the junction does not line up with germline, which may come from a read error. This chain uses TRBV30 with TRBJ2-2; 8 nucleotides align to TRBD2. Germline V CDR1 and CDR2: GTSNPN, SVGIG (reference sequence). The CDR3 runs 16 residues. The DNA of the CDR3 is TGTGCCTTGAGTCCTACGGGAGGGAGGTTTACCGGGGAGCTGTTTTTT. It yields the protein CALSPTGGRFTGELFF.

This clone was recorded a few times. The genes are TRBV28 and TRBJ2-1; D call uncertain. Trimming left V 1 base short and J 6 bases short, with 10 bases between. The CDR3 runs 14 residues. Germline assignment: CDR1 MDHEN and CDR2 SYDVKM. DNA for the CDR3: TGTGCCAGCAGTTTATCGGGTTTGCTCAATGAGCAGTTCTTC. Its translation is CASSLSGLLNEQFF.

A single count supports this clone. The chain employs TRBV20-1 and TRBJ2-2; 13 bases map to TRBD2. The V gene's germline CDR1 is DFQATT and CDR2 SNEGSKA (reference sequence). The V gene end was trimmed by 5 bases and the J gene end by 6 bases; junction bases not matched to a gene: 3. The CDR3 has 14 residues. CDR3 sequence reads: CSAPGLAGAGELFF. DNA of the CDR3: TGCAGTGCTCCTGGACTAGCGGGAGCCGGGGAGCTGTTTTTT.

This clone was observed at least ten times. The CDR3 DNA is TGTGCCAGCAGCCGACCGGACACAGATACGCAGTATTTT. Its translation: CASSRPDTDTQYF. The gene calls are TRBV7-2 and TRBJ2-3; D is uncertain. Looked up from germline, CDR1 is SGHTA and CDR2 is FQGNSA. V gave up 5 bases and J gave up 2 bases, with 8 bases separating them. This CDR3 comprises 13 residues. The whole variable domain, filled in from reference TRBV7-2 and TRBJ2-3, reads GAGVSQSPSNKVTEKGKDVELRCDPISGHTALYWYRQSLGQGLEFLIYFQGNSAPDKSGLPSDRFSAERTGGSVSTLTIQRTQQEDSAVYLCASSRPDTDTQYFGPGTRLTVL.